This entry features one T cell receptor (beta chain) sequence. The data are from a study of blood T cell repertoires in COVID-19. The repertoire was sequenced with immunoSEQ multiplex PCR; TCRdb's copy has only in-frame clones and lacks some. The profile shows fewer than 250,000 clones, about four fifths of them singletons. J was trimmed by 5 bases and V by 3 bases; bases with no gene match: 13. CDR3 length equals 15 residues. CDR1 is DFQATT and CDR2 is SNEGSKA in the germline V gene (reference sequence). The chain employs TRBV20-1 and TRBJ2-7; 7 positions match TRBD1. Sequences were obtained from peripheral blood. This clonotype originated in a woman in her forties or fifties with acute or convalescent COVID-19. CDR3 protein: CSASTDRVNLHEQYF. CDR3 DNA sequence: TGCAGTGCTAGTACCGACAGGGTCAATCTCCACGAGCAGTACTTC.